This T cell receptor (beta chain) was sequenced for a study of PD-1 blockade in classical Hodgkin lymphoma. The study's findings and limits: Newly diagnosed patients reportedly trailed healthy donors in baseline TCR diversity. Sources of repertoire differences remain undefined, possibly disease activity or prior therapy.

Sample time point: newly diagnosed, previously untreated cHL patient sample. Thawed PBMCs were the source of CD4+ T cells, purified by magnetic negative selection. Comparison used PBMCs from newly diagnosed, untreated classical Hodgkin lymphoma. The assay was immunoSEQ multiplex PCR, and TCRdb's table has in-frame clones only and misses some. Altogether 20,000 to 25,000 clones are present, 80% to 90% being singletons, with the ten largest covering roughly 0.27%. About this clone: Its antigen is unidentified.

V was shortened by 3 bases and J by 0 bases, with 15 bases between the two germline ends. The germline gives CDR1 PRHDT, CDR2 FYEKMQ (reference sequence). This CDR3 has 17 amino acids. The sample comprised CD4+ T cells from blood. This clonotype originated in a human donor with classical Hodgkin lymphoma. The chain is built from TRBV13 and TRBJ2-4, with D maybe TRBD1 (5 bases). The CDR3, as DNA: TGTGCCAGCAGCTTTGGGCCCACCCAGGGAGCCAAAAACATTCAGTACTTC. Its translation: CASSFGPTQGAKNIQYF.